Below are 4 T cell receptor beta chains sequenced from a single sample in a study of blood T cell repertoires in COVID-19. The method was immunoSEQ multiplex PCR; TCRdb's version includes in-frame clones alone and lacks a portion of them. Found here are some 200,000 clones, 60% to 85% of them singletons; the top ten hold around 5.4%. Sequenced input: peripheral blood. These receptors all come from a woman in her seventies with acute or convalescent COVID-19.

V usage is TRBV13 and J usage is TRBJ2-5, with D perhaps matching TRBD1 (6 bases). Germline loops: CDR1 PRHDT, CDR2 FYEKMQ (reference sequence). Trimming stripped 0 bases from V and 0 bases from J, with 11 bases between. This CDR3 region has 16 residues. The CDR3 loop reads CASSLGLTGNQETQYF. The DNA for the CDR3 is TGTGCCAGCAGCTTAGGCCTTACAGGGAACCAAGAGACCCAGTACTTC. Full variable domain (missing parts from reference TRBV13 and TRBJ2-5): AAGVIQSPRHLIKEKRETATLKCYPIPRHDTVYWYQQGPGQDPQFLISFYEKMQSDKGSIPDRFSAQQFSDYHSELNMSSLELGDSALYFCASSLGLTGNQETQYFGPGTRLLVL.

The chain links TRBV4-2 to TRBJ2-2; 11 nucleotides align to TRBD2. This CDR3 region has 18 residues. With V trimmed by 4 bases and J by 6 bases, 13 bases remained unmatched. CDR1 and CDR2 (germline): LGHNA, YNFKEQ. The CDR3 DNA reads TGTGCCAGCAGCCGAGGTGGTTCTGTTAGCGGGAGGGCCGGGGAGCTGTTTTTT. Protein product: CASSRGGSVSGRAGELFF.

The chain couples TRBV28 to TRBJ2-5; TRBD2 aligns across 12 bases. The length of the CDR3 is 16 residues. V gave up 3 bases and J gave up 1 base; unmatched junction bases: 3. Looked up from germline, CDR1 is MDHEN and CDR2 is SYDVKM. CDR3 DNA: TGTGCCAGCAGTTTCCTGACTAGCGGGGGCCAAGAGACCCAGTACTTC. Residues: CASSFLTSGGQETQYF.

The chain is built from TRBV20-1 and TRBJ2-1; 7 bases agree with TRBD2. Germline V gene data show CDR1 as DFQATT and CDR2 as SNEGSKA (reference sequence). The ends lost 3 bases at V and 0 bases at J; junction bases unmatched: 5. The CDR3 has 15 residues. CDR3 in DNA: TGCAGTGCTAGTTTCCTAGCGGCCTCCTACAATGAGCAGTTCTTC. Its protein product is CSASFLAASYNEQFF.